This T cell receptor beta chain was sequenced in a study of T-cell reconstitution after alpha-beta-depleted transplantation in children. Overall study findings and caveats: Elevated TCRbeta diversity at day 60 was traced, in some patients, to surviving recipient T cells and thymic progenitors. Expanded graft clones numbering several hundred reportedly gave rise to alpha-beta T cells about two months after transplant. Newly generated T cells supplied most T-cell counts and diversity one year post-transplant.

As regards this clonotype: Its antigen remains unknown.

Using unique molecular identifiers, the investigators prepared the TCRbeta library. TCRdb reprocessed the PCR reads with MiXCR, giving one entry per CDR3 protein. The table has 500,000 or so distinct CDR3 sequences, approximately 10% seen once. Trimming left V 0 bases short and J 7 bases short, with 15 bases between. Per germline, CDR1 LGHDT and CDR2 YNNKEL (reference sequence). This CDR3 comprises 15 residues. The source material was PBMCs, mostly from graft donor cells, sampled 180 days after TCRalphabeta/CD19-depleted stem cell transplant. This rearrangement joins TRBV3-1 to TRBJ1-2; possibly TRBD1 for D (5 bases). The TCR originated in a female patient between 2 and 15 years old who had a stem cell transplant for aplastic anemia, so the T cells may come from the graft donor. The CDR3 loop is CASSQEGPLGSGYTF. Written as DNA, the CDR3 is TGTGCCAGCAGCCAAGAGGGACCGCTGGGGAGTGGCTACACCTTC.